The 2 T cell receptor beta chains listed next were all sequenced from one sample in a study of OX40 agonist ivuxolimab in advanced cancers. TCRdb's copy holds only in-frame clones and misses some; the assay was immunoSEQ multiplex PCR. The sample records some 58,000 clones, roughly nine tenths being singletons. The input for sequencing was CD4+ or CD8+ T cells sorted from blood, taken in a trial of the OX40 agonist ivuxolimab. All receptors derive from an adult with an advanced solid tumor such as melanoma, head and neck, liver or kidney cancer.

The chain joins TRBV15 to TRBJ2-4; D is perhaps TRBD2 (6 bases). Between the trimmed V and J ends, which lost 0 bases and 3 bases, there was a span of 6 bases. This CDR3 has 14 amino acids. Germline V CDR1 and CDR2: LNHNV, YYDKDF (reference sequence). The CDR3 DNA reads TGTGCCACCAGCAGAGACGGGGGCAAAAACATTCAGTACTTC. Its translation: CATSRDGGKNIQYF.

This chain links TRBV5-1 with TRBJ2-2; D remains unclear. The germline V and J ends were trimmed by 5 bases and 3 bases, with 14 bases remaining between them. The CDR3 has 15 residues. The germline V gene encodes CDR1 SGHRS and CDR2 YFSETQ. CDR3 DNA sequence: TGCGCCAGCAGAAAACACGGGCTCTACACCGGGGAGCTGTTTTTT. Translating gives CASRKHGLYTGELFF.